This entry is about one TCR beta chain. The antigen remains unidentified. These data come from a study of identical twins. V trimming: 2 bases; J trimming: 7 bases; junction bases outside the gene matches: 10. Germline CDR1 is SGHTA and CDR2 is FQGTGA. This CDR3 spans 17 amino acids. TCRdb called the 5' RACE reads again in MiXCR, with one record for every CDR3 protein. The repertoire holds hundreds of thousands of distinct CDR3 sequences, with around 22% as singletons. Findings and limits, study-wide: Researchers reported weaker excess twin sharing in beta out-of-frame sequences.

This sample was also put to use in a study of yellow fever vaccine responses in identical twins.

Sequenced: CD4+ T cells sorted from blood. The clonotype originates from a woman under 30 in good health. This chain connects TRBV7-3 to TRBJ2-1; 11 bases fit TRBD2. The CDR3 bases are TGTGCCAGCAGCTTAGGCTCACTAGCGGGAGTGGTAAATGAGCAGTTCTTC. It specifies CASSLGSLAGVVNEQFF.